A single sample gave rise to the 9 T cell receptor beta chains below, sequenced in a study of blood T cells in healthy people across ages. A second PCR, run for about 7 to 11 cycles, used a sample-barcoded 5' primer plus a J-beta primer mix. In TCRdb, the 5' RACE reads were re-called with MiXCR into one record per CDR3 protein. The repertoire holds over 1.5 million distinct CDR3 sequences, with roughly 49% as singletons. The specimen sequenced was blood. The receptors originated from a woman aged 35 to 49 in good health.

This clonotype has a handful of counts. This sequence joins TRBV20-1 and TRBJ2-7, with D perhaps TRBD2 (6 bases). CDR3 size: 18 residues. CDR1 is DFQATT and CDR2 is SNEGSKA in the germline V gene (reference sequence). V was shortened by 5 bases and J by 2 bases, with 28 bases between the two germline ends. The CDR3 spells CSARLITITGTSAYEQYF. The CDR3 DNA reads TGCAGTGCTCGCCTCATCACCATAACCGGGACTTCCGCCTACGAGCAGTACTTC.

The chain carries TRBV4-3 and TRBJ2-3; D remains ambiguous. The CDR3 totals 13 residues. CDR1 is LGHNA, CDR2 YSLEER, per germline. With 2 bases removed from V and 4 bases from J, the gap between germline ends came to 7 bases. CDR3 region: CASSQIRSDTQYF. Written as DNA, the CDR3 is TGCGCCAGCAGCCAAATACGGTCAGATACGCAGTATTTT.

This clonotype was counted only a few times. V and J are TRBV5-4 and TRBJ1-4; TRBD1 matches at 9 bases. There are 15 residues in the CDR3. Trimming cost V 4 bases and J 3 bases; bases outside gene matches: 4. Germline V gives CDR1 SGHNT, CDR2 YYREEE (reference sequence). CDR3 sequence (DNA): TGTGCCAGCAGCGAACAGGGGGCGGCTAATGAAAAACTGTTTTTT. This translates into CASSEQGAANEKLFF.

The rearrangement joins TRBV20-1 to TRBJ2-7; D is perhaps TRBD1 or TRBD2 (5 bases each). Germline V gene lookup returns CDR1 DFQATT and CDR2 SNEGSKA (reference sequence). The CDR3 spans 16 residues. The CDR3 loop is CSLYVTEPGQLYEQYF. CDR3 in DNA: TGCAGCCTATATGTAACCGAACCGGGGCAACTCTACGAGCAGTACTTC.

The chain is built from TRBV12-5 and TRBJ2-5, with D unclear. TRBJ2-4 explains the end of the DNA better; the J call may be wrong. Looked up from germline, CDR1 is LGHNT and CDR2 is FRNRAP. CDR3 size: 11 residues. This CDR3 reads CASGFWNIQYF. As DNA, the CDR3 is TGTGCTAGTGGTTTCTGGAACATTCAGTACTTC.

This clonotype was seen a few times. CDR3 residues: CASSQRQGRNSPLHF. In DNA form, the CDR3 reads TGTGCCAGCAGCCAGCGACAGGGGAGGAATTCACCCCTCCACTTT. J is TRBJ1-6 and V is TRBV7-2, with TRBD1 matching 8 bases. The CDR3 length is 15 residues. Losses at the gene ends were 5 bases for V and 7 bases for J; bases not matched to a gene: 7. CDR1 is SGHTA and CDR2 is FQGNSA in the germline V gene.

This chain connects TRBV20-1 to TRBJ2-3, with a tentative D call TRBD1 (5 bases). The CDR3 totals 15 residues. Trimming took off 2 bases at V and 6 bases at J, with 18 bases between the two ends. Germline V gene sequence: CDR1 DFQATT, CDR2 SNEGSKA (reference sequence). The DNA of the CDR3 is TGCAGTGCTAGACAGGCCAGCAGGGCCTGGGATACGCAGTATTTT. This gives the protein CSARQASRAWDTQYF.

This clonotype was counted a few times. The gene calls are TRBV7-2 and TRBJ2-1; 11 bases match TRBD1. This CDR3 is built from 14 residues. The V gene end was trimmed by 3 bases and the J gene end by 11 bases; junction bases not matched to a gene: 6. Germline values: CDR1 SGHTA, CDR2 FQGNSA. The CDR3 here is CASSFRDRGSQQFF. CDR3 in DNA: TGTGCCAGCAGCTTCCGGGACAGGGGGAGTCAGCAGTTCTTC.

The CDR3 loop reads CASSLSLPLSPGQYF. The CDR3 region has the DNA TGTGCCAGCAGCTTATCTCTACCCTTGTCCCCGGGGCAGTATTTT. V is TRBV7-9 and J is TRBJ2-3; no reliable D call. Germline V gene sequence: CDR1 SEHNR, CDR2 FQNEAQ (reference sequence). The CDR3 runs 15 residues. V was trimmed by 2 bases and J by 11 bases, leaving 20 bases between them.